The T cell receptor beta chain under discussion was sequenced for a study of cytomegalovirus exposure and HLA in healthy donors. Regarding the study as a whole: Most TCR beta V segments were productive about 90% or about 30% of the time in an earlier analysis. Equally common other TCR beta chains were less clonally expanded than HLA-associated ones, a later analysis found. Relative to the approximately 680-donor mean, N-insertions were reportedly fewer in an Asian-associated ancestry cluster in a later analysis. In vitro testing confirmed three CMV-associated chains as specific for CMV antigens.

Worth noting for this clone: What it recognizes is unknown.

In the PCR, 60 Vbeta and 13 Jbeta primers were used. The assay was immunoSEQ multiplex PCR, and TCRdb's table has in-frame clones only and misses some. The data contain over 140,000 clones, around 81% of them singletons. The CDR3 covers 13 residues. V lost 1 base and J 4 bases, leaving 8 bases between the germline ends. In germline, CDR1 is SGHDT, CDR2 YYEEEE. The sequenced sample was PBMCs. The receptor comes from a man aged 50 or older in good health and CMV-seronegative. The J gene is TRBJ1-1, the V gene TRBV5-6, with D tentatively TRBD1 (5 bases). CDR3 protein: CASSLLGRTEAFF. The DNA for the CDR3 is TGTGCCAGCAGCTTGTTGGGGCGCACTGAAGCTTTCTTT.